This T cell receptor (beta chain) came from a study of T cells in Graves' hyperthyroidism and ophthalmopathy (dated by TCRdb to about 2019). Describing the broader study: Peripheral blood samples were taken at the time of initial diagnosis, prior to any treatment. For training and testing, the 100 or so patients in the discovery cohort were randomly divided in a 7:3 ratio. Prospective prediction of ophthalmopathy was tested in an independent validation cohort of some 20 hyperthyroidism patients and roughly 16 patients who later progressed to ophthalmopathy. TCR Vbeta CDR3 sequencing of 120 to 150 peripheral blood samples (43 ophthalmopathy, about 80 hyperthyroidism and some 17 progressor patients) is reported in the paper. TCR V-J signatures able to tell the groups apart were searched for in a discovery cohort of 100 or so patients, of whom roughly 42 had Graves' ophthalmopathy and 55 to 60 had stable Graves' hyperthyroidism. In several Graves' hyperthyroidism patients, the study also compared T-cell repertoires from thyroid tissue with T-cell repertoires from blood. After blood sampling, hyperthyroidism patients were treated with methimazole at a starting dose of 30 mg daily, and ophthalmopathy patients were treated with high-dose intravenous methylprednisolone. Study-wide findings and limitations: Sample size was not statistically predetermined, and investigators were not blinded to group allocation. In cross-validation, a model built on a 13 V-J signature told ophthalmopathy apart from stable hyperthyroidism with 85% to 90% sensitivity and approximately 81% specificity, and in testing the same model reached 80%/75%. Blood samples also contained most of the expanded thyroid clonotypes (frequency above 0.001), which suggests that blood repertoires may reflect thyroid immune responses. In validation, progression to ophthalmopathy was predicted by the model with almost 71% sensitivity and 72% to 85% specificity, a median of approximately 6.5 months before onset.

The sample holds many counts of this clonotype. The clone's antigen remains unknown. One base away there is no much larger clone; base qualities are not given. The TCR beta CDR3 regions were amplified from the RNA transcripts. The first round of RT-PCR for the TCR CDR3 was performed with the HTBI primer set and the Qiagen OneStep RT-PCR kit. The libraries were constructed in a second round of multiplex PCR and then size-selected and purified. Paired-end sequencing of the libraries was performed with 100 bp reads on an Illumina HiSeq2000. Regarding the original processing steps: SOAPnuke was used to process the raw data, with reads discarded if the reads contained adapters or uncalled bases, had a mean Phred below 15, or lacked an exact constant-primer or identifier match. COPE v1.2.5 was used to merge the high-quality paired reads, and each unique nucleotide sequence was defined as a clonotype. Clonotypes were aligned to IMGT TRBV, TRBD and TRBJ reference segments using MiTCR v1.1. The analysis was restricted to V-J combinations with a frequency above 0.0001, which together covered 99% to 99.2% of the repertoires. A TCS score was defined as the ratio of F50 (clonal expansion) to E x V (chaos), with BLOSUM62-based TCRdist applied between CDR3 peptides within each V-J. Welch's t-statistics and random forest reduced around 520 V-J features to some 14, which were used in a naive Bayes classifier (R e1071). The similarity between thyroid and blood repertoires was quantified using the Morisita-Horn index. In TCRdb, the public reads were trimmed at Q25 with fastp and aligned with MiXCR, with productive beta chains retained. A single entry per CDR3 protein holds the most common genes and DNA from its merged rows. TCRdb, not the authors, supplied the V and J calls. The table for this sample lists about 840,000 distinct CDR3 sequences; 38% of them were counted only once. 7.5% to 9.5% of the sample comes from the top ten.

Including the terminal cysteine and phenylalanine, the CDR3 comprises 16 residues. Just CDR3 DNA is preserved here, 48 bases in frame from base 1. Sequences SEHNR (CDR1) and FQNEAQ (CDR2) are obtained from the germline V gene (reference sequence). A distance of 14 bases separates the germline ends of V and J, which lose 5 bases and 1 base respectively. A patient counted as having stable Graves' hyperthyroidism if no progression to ophthalmopathy occurred over 18 months of follow-up. The hyperthyroidism patients were between 18 and 65 years old and newly diagnosed, with a disease duration of less than 2 months. The study excluded patients with uncontrolled infections, other autoimmune diseases, pregnancy or lactation. Diagnoses relied on clinical symptoms, serum thyroxine and TRAb, thyroid ultrasound and orbital computed tomography. Ficoll-Paque density gradient centrifugation was used to isolate PBMCs from approximately 11 ml of fresh peripheral blood. Trizol reagent was used to extract total RNA, and RNA quality was then checked on an Agilent 2100 Bioanalyzer.

The sample taken for sequencing was blood. The chain links TRBV7-9 with TRBJ1-4, with an unclear D gene assignment. This TCR was recovered from a man aged 18 to 29 with Graves' hyperthyroidism. The base sequence is TGTGCCAGCAGCCCCCGGGCGGGAGGAACTAATGAAAAACTGTTTTTT. Its protein is CASSPRAGGTNEKLFF.